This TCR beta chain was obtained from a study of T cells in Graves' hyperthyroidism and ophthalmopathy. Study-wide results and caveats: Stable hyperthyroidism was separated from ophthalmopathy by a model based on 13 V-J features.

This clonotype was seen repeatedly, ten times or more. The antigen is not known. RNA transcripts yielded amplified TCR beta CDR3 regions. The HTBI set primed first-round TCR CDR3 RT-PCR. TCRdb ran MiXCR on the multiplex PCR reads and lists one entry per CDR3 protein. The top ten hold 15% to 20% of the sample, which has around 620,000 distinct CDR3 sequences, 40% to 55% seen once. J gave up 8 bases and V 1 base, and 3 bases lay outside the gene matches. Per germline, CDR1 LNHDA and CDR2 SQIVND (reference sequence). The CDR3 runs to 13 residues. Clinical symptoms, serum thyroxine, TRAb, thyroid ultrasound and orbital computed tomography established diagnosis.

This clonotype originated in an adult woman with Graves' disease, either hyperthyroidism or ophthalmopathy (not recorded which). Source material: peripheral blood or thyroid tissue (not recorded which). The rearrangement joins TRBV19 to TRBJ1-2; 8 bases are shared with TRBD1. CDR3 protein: CASSIVGTGGYTF. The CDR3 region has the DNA TGTGCCAGTAGTATAGTTGGGACAGGAGGCTACACCTTC.